The 27 T cell receptor beta chains presented below share a single source sample, sequenced in a study of preoperative IRX-2 immunotherapy in early breast cancer. Noted treatment: preoperative locoregional IRX-2 cytokine immunotherapy. Sequencing was performed with immunoSEQ multiplex PCR; in TCRdb, only in-frame clones are kept and a portion is missing. This table has approximately 26,000 clones, roughly 80% appearing once. The sequences come from lymph node tissue, collected before IRX-2 immunotherapy. The receptors here all came from a human donor with breast cancer.

In nucleotides, the CDR3 is TGTGCCAGCAGTTACCACACAGGTCAGGGGAGTCCCCAGCATTTT. Its translation is CASSYHTGQGSPQHF. The V and J genes are TRBV6-8 and TRBJ1-5, with D possibly TRBD1 on 6 matching bases. With 2 bases removed from V and 10 bases from J, the gap between germline ends came to 18 bases. Per germline, CDR1 MNHGY and CDR2 SAAAGT. The CDR3 loop spans 15 amino acids.

The chain employs TRBV6-8 and TRBJ2-5; D might be TRBD1 or TRBD2, each matching 5 bases. Germline CDR1 and CDR2: MNHGY and SAAAGT. Trimming removed 4 bases at V and 5 bases at J, with 17 bases between. This CDR3 is built from 15 residues. CDR3 bases: TGTGCCAGCAGTTCCACCGGGACCCCCACGGAGACCCAGTACTTC. It is translated as CASSSTGTPTETQYF.

V usage is TRBV28 and J usage is TRBJ2-3; 7 nucleotides match TRBD2. J lost 0 bases, V lost 4 bases, and 1 base had no gene match. The germline CDR1 and CDR2 sequences are MDHEN and SYDVKM. This CDR3 contains 14 residues. CDR3 loop: CASSSAGSTDTQYF. CDR3 nucleotides: TGTGCCAGCAGTTCAGCGGGGAGCACAGATACGCAGTATTTT. Filled out from reference TRBV28 and TRBJ2-3, the complete variable domain reads DVKVTQSSRYLVKRTGEKVFLECVQDMDHENMFWYRQDPGLGLRLIYFSYDVKMKEKGDIPEGYSVSREKKERFSLILESASTNQTSMYLCASSSAGSTDTQYFGPGTRLTVL.

This clone was seen just once. The chain recombines TRBV18 with TRBJ2-3; TRBD1 aligns across 8 bases. Germline lookup yields CDR1 KGHSH and CDR2 LQKENI. Trimming removed 4 bases from V and 4 bases from J; junction bases left unmatched: 10. The CDR3 has 16 residues. The CDR3 nucleotides read TGTGCCAGCTCACTTCTCGGACAGGGAAAAGCAGATACGCAGTATTTT. Protein product: CASSLLGQGKADTQYF.

The rearrangement joins TRBV9 to TRBJ2-7; D gene ambiguous. V lost 4 bases, J lost 5 bases, and 10 bases lay in between. From germline, CDR1 is SGDLS and CDR2 YYNGEE. The CDR3 consists of 12 residues. Here the CDR3 reads CASSLKADEQYF. In DNA form, the CDR3 reads TGTGCCAGCAGCTTAAAGGCCGACGAGCAGTACTTC.

The chain employs TRBV6-8 and TRBJ2-2, with TRBD1 matching over 9 bases. J lost 4 bases, V lost 6 bases, and 6 bases had no gene match. Germline values: CDR1 MNHGY, CDR2 SAAAGT. The CDR3 is made up of 15 amino acids. CDR3 in DNA: TGTGCCAGCAGGGTACAGGGGGCGGTCACCGGGGAGCTGTTTTTT. Translating gives CASRVQGAVTGELFF.

The chain is built from TRBV6-8 and TRBJ1-2; D remains ambiguous. CDR1 is MNHGY, CDR2 SAAAGT, per germline. V was trimmed by 7 bases and J by 4 bases, leaving 22 bases between them. The CDR3 is 16 residues long. The CDR3 loop reads CASTDSIQWSRYGYTF. For the CDR3, the DNA is TGTGCCAGCACAGACTCTATACAGTGGAGTCGCTATGGCTACACCTTC.

This clone has just a few counts. One base lacks a clear read or is ambiguous, giving the residue X. The V call is TRBV15, the J call TRBJ1-5; no clear D. Germline CDR1 LNHNV, CDR2 YYDKDF (reference sequence). This CDR3 is built from 14 residues. The ends were cut back, 0 bases at V and 3 bases at J, with 6 bases in the middle. CDR3 nucleotide sequence: TGTGCCACCAGCAGAGAAGGYCTCAATCAGCCCCAGCATTTT. Translation: CATSREXLNQPQHF. The full CDR3 is CATSREGLNQPQHF.

The rearrangement joins TRBV28 to TRBJ2-7, with a weak D call TRBD2 (5 bases). V lost 6 bases and J 6 bases, leaving 24 bases between the germline ends. Germline assignment: CDR1 MDHEN and CDR2 SYDVKM. The CDR3 runs 16 residues. In nucleotides, the CDR3 is TGTGCCAGCAGCCCACTGGGTGGGCAGCTGAGGGTCGAGCAGTACTTC. Residues: CASSPLGGQLRVEQYF.

Relative to its sample, this clone is medium-sized. The chain recombines TRBV11-3 with TRBJ1-4, with 10 bases that match TRBD1. With 5 bases clipped from V and 10 bases from J, the junction kept 10 bases outside the gene matches. The CDR3 is 15 amino acids. The germline V gene has CDR1 SGHNT and CDR2 YENEEA. The CDR3 nucleotides read TGTGCCAGCAGCCAAGGGACAGGGGTAAGGGTAAAACTGTTTTTT. It specifies CASSQGTGVRVKLFF.

The chain combines TRBV7-7 with TRBJ1-1, with D tentatively TRBD1 (6 bases). Germline V CDR1 and CDR2: SSHAT, FNYEAQ (reference sequence). The germline V and J ends were trimmed by 3 bases and 4 bases, with 12 bases remaining between them. This CDR3 is built from 14 residues. The chain's CDR3 is CASSLVGGSTEAFF. As DNA, the CDR3 is TGTGCCAGCAGCTTGGTAGGGGGTAGCACTGAAGCTTTCTTT.

This chain uses TRBV11-3 with TRBJ2-3; 10 bases line up with TRBD2. Trimming at V came to 6 bases and at J to 6 bases, leaving 6 bases not matched to a gene. The CDR3 is 14 amino acids. Per the germline V gene, CDR1 is SGHNT and CDR2 is YENEEA. This chain's CDR3 is CASSLLAGRDTQYF. The CDR3 coding sequence is TGTGCCAGCAGTCTACTAGCGGGAAGGGATACGCAGTATTTT.

The gene calls are TRBV19 and TRBJ1-2; the D gene is possibly TRBD1 (6 bases). Trimming took off 5 bases at V and 3 bases at J, with 19 bases between the two ends. This CDR3 has 16 residues. Germline CDR1 and CDR2: LNHDA and SQIVND (reference sequence). The CDR3 sequence: CASSSIAGAGYYGYTF. The DNA for the CDR3 is TGTGCCAGTAGTTCTATCGCAGGGGCTGGATACTATGGCTACACCTTC.

The chain has TRBV6-7 and TRBJ1-1, with a possible D match to TRBD1 (6 bases). TRBV6-7 is recorded as an ORF, its role being uncertain. V was pared by 8 bases and J by 6 bases, with 22 bases between. The CDR3 consists of 15 residues. The CDR3 DNA is TGTGCCAGCCGAGGGTTTGGACAGATGGTTGCTGAAGCTTTCTTT. This encodes CASRGFGQMVAEAFF.

This rearrangement joins TRBV11-3 to TRBJ1-4; D may be TRBD1 (5 bases). Germline V gene data show CDR1 as SGHNT and CDR2 as YENEEA. V lost 3 bases and J 5 bases, leaving 22 bases between the germline ends. The CDR3 extends over 18 amino acids. The CDR3 protein is CASSLSRTLGRGNEKLFF. The CDR3, as DNA: TGTGCCAGCAGCTTGTCCAGGACCCTTGGTCGGGGGAATGAAAAACTGTTTTTT.

The chain recombines TRBV7-1 with TRBJ2-5; maybe TRBD1 (5 bases). TRBV7-1 falls under the ORF class, with uncertain function. Trimming pared 4 bases from V and 5 bases from J, leaving 17 bases between. The CDR3 loop spans 15 amino acids. In nucleotides, the CDR3 is TGTGCCAGCAGCTTGAAGCAGGGAATGTCGGAGACCCAGTACTTC. It yields the protein CASSLKQGMSETQYF.

The chain uses TRBV11-3 and TRBJ2-5; the D call may be TRBD1 or TRBD2 (7 bases each). V dropped 3 bases and J dropped 3 bases, with 11 bases sitting between them. The CDR3 covers 14 residues. CDR1 is SGHNT, CDR2 YENEEA, per germline. In DNA, the CDR3 is TGTGCCAGCAGCTTGGCAGGGGGGGAAGAGACCCAGTACTTC. Translated, it gives CASSLAGGEETQYF.

The chain employs TRBV6-8 and TRBJ1-1, with 7 bases that match TRBD1. The V gene's germline CDR1 is MNHGY and CDR2 SAAAGT. Trimming took 5 bases from V and 5 from J; bases not matched to a gene: 11. The CDR3 contains 15 residues. The chain's CDR3 is CASSTRTGVGTEAFF. DNA of the CDR3: TGTGCCAGCAGTACTCGCACAGGGGTGGGGACTGAAGCTTTCTTT.

This clone has a handful of counts. The V and J genes are TRBV12-2 and TRBJ2-2; TRBD2 reflects the table's D call only, with no check against the DNA. TRBV12-2 is listed as a pseudogene. The CDR3 has 17 amino acids. In DNA, the CDR3 is TGTGCAAGTCGCTTACCTAGCGGGGCCTCGAACACCGGGGAGCTGTTTTTT. The encoded protein is CASRLPSGASNTGELFF.

This clone was detected a few times. The J gene is TRBJ2-7, the V gene TRBV6-8; a weak D match, TRBD1 (7 bases). From germline, CDR1 is MNHGY and CDR2 SAAAGT. Trimming removed 0 bases at V and 1 base at J, with 10 bases between. The CDR3 runs to 15 residues. CDR3 region: CASSYSAGQSYEQYF. The CDR3 DNA reads as TGTGCCAGCAGTTACTCGGCGGGACAGTCCTACGAGCAGTACTTC.

The chain couples TRBV14 to TRBJ1-4; D is unclear. V was pared by 0 bases and J by 7 bases, with 12 bases between. This CDR3 region has 15 residues. Germline lookup yields CDR1 SGHDN and CDR2 FVKESK. The CDR3 here is CASSQEAAGPEKLFF. CDR3 nucleotide sequence: TGTGCCAGCAGCCAAGAGGCGGCAGGCCCTGAAAAACTGTTTTTT.

The chain recombines TRBV12-5 with TRBJ1-1, with TRBD1 identical over 10 bases. The CDR3 has 13 residues. CDR1 is LGHNT and CDR2 is FRNRAP in the germline V gene. The CDR3 nucleotides are TGTGCCAGCAAGGGACAGGGGCGAGCTGAAGCTTTCTTT. Its protein is CASKGQGRAEAFF.

V and J are TRBV19 and TRBJ2-1; D gene unclear. This CDR3 is 11 amino acids long. Germline CDR1 is LNHDA and CDR2 is SQIVND (reference sequence). With 3 bases removed from V and 9 bases from J, the gap between germline ends came to 6 bases. CDR3 nucleotide sequence: TGTGCCAGTAGTATCCTGAGTGAGCAGTTCTTC. It specifies CASSILSEQFF.

This clone was seen a handful of times. The chain recombines TRBV11-3 with TRBJ1-1, with D possibly TRBD1 on 5 matching bases. Per the germline V gene, CDR1 is SGHNT and CDR2 is YENEEA. V lost 3 bases, J lost 1 base, and 12 bases lay in between. The CDR3 sequence is 15 residues long. Here the CDR3 DNA reads TGTGCCAGCAGCTTGCCCAGGGCGGCGAACACTGAAGCTTTCTTT. It codes for CASSLPRAANTEAFF.

On this clone itself: One junction end does not reproduce the germline sequence, and a read error may be involved. The J gene is TRBJ1-1, the V gene TRBV10-1; no firm D call. Per germline, CDR1 WNHNN and CDR2 SYGVQD (reference sequence). The CDR3 has 12 residues. The CDR3 nucleotides read TGCGCCAGCAGTGAGTCCTACACCGAAGCTTTCTTT. Amino acids: CASSESYTEAFF.

V usage is TRBV6-8 and J usage is TRBJ1-1, with D uncertain. CDR3 length: 14 residues. The germline V gene encodes CDR1 MNHGY and CDR2 SAAAGT. Between the trimmed V and J ends, which lost 5 bases and 0 bases, there was a span of 10 bases. CDR3 sequence reads: CASSPQRLNTEAFF. The CDR3 coding sequence is TGTGCCAGCAGTCCACAGAGACTGAACACTGAAGCTTTCTTT.

This clone appeared once. V and J are TRBV25-1 and TRBJ2-5; a weak D match, TRBD2 (5 bases). CDR3 length: 13 residues. In germline, CDR1 is MGHDK, CDR2 SYGVNS. Trimming cost V 5 bases and J 3 bases, with 10 bases left between them. The chain's CDR3 is CASSFTGEETQYF. DNA for the CDR3: TGTGCCAGCAGTTTTACCGGGGAAGAGACCCAGTACTTC.